Presented here are 14 T cell receptor beta chains from one specimen sequenced in a study of blood T cell repertoires in COVID-19. The data were produced by immunoSEQ multiplex PCR, yet TCRdb's version contains in-frame clones alone and is incomplete. The sample holds some 330,000 clones, under 85% seen once. The sample comprised PBMCs or T cells enriched from blood (not recorded which). Receptors originate from a woman in her forties or fifties who had recovered from COVID-19.

This clone was counted between two and nine times. CDR3 loop: CASSLGGTTQETQYF. As DNA, the CDR3 is TGTGCCAGCAGCTTGGGAGGGACTACACAAGAGACCCAGTACTTC. This chain joins TRBV7-7 and TRBJ2-5, with 7 bases that match TRBD2. This CDR3 comprises 15 residues. Germline V gene data show CDR1 as SSHAT and CDR2 as FNYEAQ (reference sequence). V was pared by 3 bases and J by 2 bases, with 6 bases of the junction left unmatched. The full variable domain, in which reference TRBV7-7 and TRBJ2-5 provide the parts outside the CDR3, is GAGVSQSPRYKVTKRGQDVTLRCDPISSHATLYWYQQALGQGPEFLTYFNYEAQPDKSGLPSDRFSAERPEGSISTLTIQRTEQRDSAMYRCASSLGGTTQETQYFGPGTRLLVL.

V usage is TRBV19 and J usage is TRBJ1-1; 8 positions match TRBD1. J lost 2 bases, V lost 7 bases, and 9 bases had no gene match. CDR1 is LNHDA, CDR2 SQIVND, per germline (reference sequence). The length of the CDR3 is 15 residues. The CDR3 loop reads CASIYTGGFNTEAFF. DNA of the CDR3: TGTGCCAGTATCTATACAGGGGGTTTTAACACTGAAGCTTTCTTT.

Points on this clone: The sample holds other DNA sequences that translate to the same CDR3. The chain joins TRBV2 to TRBJ1-6; D gene ambiguous. Trimming shortened V by 8 bases and J by 4 bases, and 9 bases separated the two germline ends. The CDR3 length is 13 residues. Germline V gives CDR1 SNHLY, CDR2 FYNNEI. For the CDR3, the DNA is TGTGCCAGCCGGGGAGGGTATAATTCACCCCTCCACTTT. Translation: CASRGGYNSPLHF. The complete variable domain, with remaining parts taken from reference TRBV2 and TRBJ1-6, reads EPEVTQTPSHQVTQMGQEVILRCVPISNHLYFYWYRQILGQKVEFLVSFYNNEISEKSEIFDDQFSVERPDGSNFTLKIRSTKLEDSAMYFCASRGGYNSPLHFGNGTRLTVT.

The table lists this clone with a count of one. The rearrangement uses TRBV7-9 and TRBJ2-5; 7 bases map to TRBD1. The germline V gene encodes CDR1 SEHNR and CDR2 FQNEAQ (reference sequence). The V gene end was trimmed by 4 bases and the J gene end by 1 base; junction bases not matched to a gene: 9. This CDR3 is built from 16 residues. The CDR3 loop reads CASSSLLSGGQETQYF. The CDR3 DNA is TGTGCCAGCAGCTCCCTCCTTTCAGGGGGCCAAGAGACCCAGTACTTC.

V usage is TRBV19 and J usage is TRBJ2-1, with 7 bases identical to TRBD1. The CDR3 loop spans 15 amino acids. Trimming took 3 bases from V and 7 from J; bases not matched to a gene: 9. Germline loops: CDR1 LNHDA, CDR2 SQIVND (reference sequence). CDR3 nucleotides: TGTGCCAGTAGTATCCCTTCAAACAGGGGTAATGAGCAGTTCTTC. It yields the protein CASSIPSNRGNEQFF. Combining the CDR3 with reference TRBV19 and TRBJ2-1 gives the whole variable domain DGGITQSPKYLFRKEGQNVTLSCEQNLNHDAMYWYRQDPGQGLRLIYYSQIVNDFQKGDIAEGYSVSREKKESFPLTVTSAQKNPTAFYLCASSIPSNRGNEQFFGPGTRLTVL.

This clone appeared once. The rearrangement joins TRBV11-3 to TRBJ1-6; D uncertain. The CDR3 runs 14 residues. Germline V gene data show CDR1 as SGHNT and CDR2 as YENEEA. V gave up 5 bases and J gave up 9 bases, with 14 bases separating them. CDR3 sequence (DNA): TGTGCCAGCAGCACCAGAGAACGGAGTTCACCCCTCCACTTT. Translated, it gives CASSTRERSSPLHF. Combining the CDR3 with reference TRBV11-3 and TRBJ1-6 gives the whole variable domain EAGVVQSPRYKIIEKKQPVAFWCNPISGHNTLYWYLQNLGQGPELLIRYENEEAVDDSQLPKDRFSAERLKGVDSTLKIQPAELGDSAVYLCASSTRERSSPLHFGNGTRLTVT.

The rearrangement joins TRBV7-2 to TRBJ1-2, with D perhaps matching TRBD1 (5 bases). The CDR3 runs to 13 residues. Trimming took 1 base from V and 8 from J, leaving 11 bases between them. Looked up from germline, CDR1 is SGHTA and CDR2 is FQGNSA. CDR3 in DNA: TGTGCCAGCAGCTTAGTAACAGGAGGGGGCTACACCTTC. Protein sequence: CASSLVTGGGYTF.

The chain is built from TRBV5-6 and TRBJ2-3; TRBD1 matches at 7 bases. The V gene's germline CDR1 is SGHDT and CDR2 YYEEEE. J gave up 4 bases and V 4 bases, and 3 bases lay outside the gene matches. The length of the CDR3 is 13 residues. The CDR3 region is CASSVTGADTQYF. The CDR3 region has the DNA TGTGCCAGCAGCGTCACAGGGGCAGATACGCAGTATTTT.

The gene calls are TRBV18 and TRBJ1-1, with 7 bases that match TRBD1. Trimming took 3 bases from V and 0 from J; bases not matched to a gene: 4. Germline lookup yields CDR1 KGHSH and CDR2 LQKENI. The CDR3 has 15 amino acids. CDR3 coding DNA: TGTGCCAGCTCACCGATAACAGGGGTGAACACTGAAGCTTTCTTT. Translation: CASSPITGVNTEAFF.

The chain is built from TRBV6-2 or TRBV6-3 and TRBJ1-2, with 11 nucleotides matching TRBD1. Germline V gene data show CDR1 as MNHEY and CDR2 as SVGEGT. The CDR3 consists of 15 residues. V dropped 6 bases and J dropped 4; count of bases not matched to a gene: 7. The CDR3 is CASSSGQGAIYGYTF. The CDR3 nucleotides are TGTGCCAGCAGCTCTGGACAGGGGGCGATCTATGGCTACACCTTC.

The rearrangement uses TRBV7-6 and TRBJ2-1; 8 bases line up with TRBD2. J lost 7 bases, V lost 5 bases, and 10 bases had no gene match. The germline CDR1 and CDR2 sequences are SGHVS and FNYEAQ. There are 15 residues in the CDR3. CDR3 DNA sequence: TGTGCCAGCAGCGTTGGACTAGCAATGAGGAATGAGCAGTTCTTC. Translation: CASSVGLAMRNEQFF.

The rearrangement joins TRBV6-5 to TRBJ2-5, with TRBD1 as a possible D gene (6 bases). This CDR3 spans 15 amino acids. V lost 4 bases to trimming and J lost 9 bases, with 21 bases between them. Looked up from germline, CDR1 is MNHEY and CDR2 is SVGAGI. DNA of the CDR3: TGTGCCAGCAGTTCCGACCCCAGGGGATTGACGGCCCAGTACTTC. Encoded protein: CASSSDPRGLTAQYF.

This clone has just a few counts. The chain is built from TRBV5-1 and TRBJ2-7; TRBD2 matches at 13 bases. The CDR3 is made up of 15 amino acids. Germline CDR1 reads SGHRS; CDR2 reads YFSETQ. J was trimmed by 5 bases and V by 4 bases; bases with no gene match: 6. CDR3 DNA sequence: TGCGCCAGCAGCCCGCGGACTAGCGGGAGCCACGAGCAGTACTTC. Its protein product is CASSPRTSGSHEQYF.

The rearrangement joins TRBV5-1 to TRBJ2-3; D is unresolved. V was shortened by 0 bases and J by 6 bases, with 14 bases between the two germline ends. The CDR3 covers 15 residues. Per germline, CDR1 SGHRS and CDR2 YFSETQ. CDR3 loop: CASSLGVPRSDTQYF. In DNA form, the CDR3 reads TGCGCCAGCAGCTTGGGTGTGCCCCGGTCGGATACGCAGTATTTT.